Following are 28 T cell receptor beta chains from one sample sequenced in a study of OX40 agonist ivuxolimab in advanced cancers. This table comes from immunoSEQ multiplex PCR, and its TCRdb copy is limited to in-frame clones, with some not included. In the table there are around 50,000 clones, roughly four fifths of which are singletons. The starting material was CD4+ or CD8+ T cells sorted from blood, obtained in a trial of the OX40 agonist ivuxolimab. Receptors originate from an adult with an advanced solid tumor such as melanoma, head and neck, liver or kidney cancer.

CDR3 amino acids: CASSSPSRGNTYEQYF. The CDR3 DNA sequence: TGTGCCAGCAGTTCCCCCTCGCGGGGGAATACCTACGAGCAGTACTTC. The rearrangement links TRBV6-5 to TRBJ2-7; 7 bases are shared with TRBD2. Germline lookup yields CDR1 MNHEY and CDR2 SVGAGI. This CDR3 has 16 residues. V shed 4 bases, J shed 2 bases, and the junction held 11 bases outside the gene matches.

This clone appeared a few times. CDR3 DNA: TGTGCCAGCAGCTTAGACAGGTCGCGCCGGGGCTACACCTTC. As protein: CASSLDRSRRGYTF. The chain combines TRBV7-9 with TRBJ1-2, with D maybe TRBD1 (5 bases). The CDR3 is 14 residues long. The germline V and J ends were trimmed by 1 base and 8 bases, with 14 bases remaining between them. The germline CDR1 and CDR2 sequences are SEHNR and FQNEAQ (reference sequence). The variable domain in full, with the rest retrieved from reference TRBV7-9 and TRBJ1-2, is DTGVSQNPRHKITKRGQNVTFRCDPISEHNRLYWYRQTLGQGPEFLTYFQNEAQLEKSRLLSDRFSAERPKGSFSTLEIQRTEQGDSAMYLCASSLDRSRRGYTFGSGTRLTVV.

This chain joins TRBV10-2 and TRBJ1-5; no firm D call. The V and J ends lost 0 bases and 1 base respectively, with 7 bases between them. CDR1 WSHSY and CDR2 SAAADI come from the germline V gene. This CDR3 spans 15 amino acids. The CDR3 nucleotides read TGCGCCAGCAGTGAGTCTGGAATAAGCAATCAGCCCCAGCATTTT. This gives the protein CASSESGISNQPQHF.

The rearrangement links TRBV7-8 to TRBJ1-1; maybe TRBD1 (6 bases). The CDR3 runs to 15 residues. V gave up 5 bases and J gave up 5 bases, with 18 bases separating them. The germline V gene encodes CDR1 SGHVS and CDR2 FQNEAQ. Written as DNA, the CDR3 is TGTGCCAGCAGCCCAGACTTGAGGGGGAGGACTGAAGCTTTCTTT. It specifies CASSPDLRGRTEAFF. The whole variable domain, filled in from reference TRBV7-8 and TRBJ1-1, reads GAGVSQSPRYKVAKRGQDVALRCDPISGHVSLFWYQQALGQGPEFLTYFQNEAQLDKSGLPSDRFFAERPEGSVSTLKIQRTQQEDSAVYLCASSPDLRGRTEAFFGQGTRLTVV.

The chain carries TRBV5-6 and TRBJ1-5; D gene ambiguous. Between the trimmed V and J ends, which lost 1 base and 1 base, there was a span of 9 bases. The CDR3 covers 15 residues. The germline V gene encodes CDR1 SGHDT and CDR2 YYEEEE. The CDR3 coding sequence is TGTGCCAGCAGCTTGTTTTCGGCCAGCAATCAGCCCCAGCATTTT. Translated: CASSLFSASNQPQHF. Complete variable domain (other parts from reference TRBV5-6 and TRBJ1-5): DAGVTQSPTHLIKTRGQQVTLRCSPKSGHDTVSWYQQALGQGPQFIFQYYEEEERQRGNFPDRFSGHQFPNYSSELNVNALLLGDSALYLCASSLFSASNQPQHFGDGTRLSIL.

V and J are TRBV6-5 and TRBJ2-7, with 9 bases aligning to TRBD1. The junction had 7 bases not matched to a gene; V was cut back by 2 bases and J by 5 bases. CDR1 is MNHEY and CDR2 is SVGAGI in the germline V gene. The CDR3 length is 15 residues. The CDR3 sequence is CASSYPGTGLDEQYF. The CDR3, as DNA: TGTGCCAGCAGTTACCCCGGGACAGGGTTGGACGAGCAGTACTTC.

This rearrangement joins TRBV6-5 to TRBJ2-1, with D possibly TRBD2 on 6 matching bases. The CDR3 runs 12 residues. Trimming pared 9 bases from V and 4 bases from J, leaving 10 bases between. Germline lookup yields CDR1 MNHEY and CDR2 SVGAGI. The CDR3 protein is CASGRGYNEQFF. The DNA of the CDR3 is TGTGCCAGTGGGCGGGGTTACAATGAGCAGTTCTTC.

The chain combines TRBV19 with TRBJ1-1; D not certain. The V and J ends lost 4 bases and 4 bases respectively, with 13 bases between them. The germline gives CDR1 LNHDA, CDR2 SQIVND (reference sequence). This CDR3 spans 14 amino acids. The CDR3 nucleotides are TGTGCCAGTAGTACCGATCGAACGGGCACTGAAGCTTTCTTT. Amino acids: CASSTDRTGTEAFF.

The CDR3 DNA sequence: TGTGCCAGCAGCTTACTTAGTTTAGGGCCGAGCTCCTACGAGCAGTACTTC. Translating it yields CASSLLSLGPSSYEQYF. The chain recombines TRBV11-2 with TRBJ2-7; D not certain. The germline V and J ends were trimmed by 2 bases and 0 bases, with 17 bases remaining between them. Germline values: CDR1 SGHAT, CDR2 FQNNGV. The CDR3 is 17 amino acids.

The V call is TRBV12-5, the J call TRBJ2-1, with 10 bases aligning to TRBD2. The CDR3 totals 15 residues. After removal of 2 bases from V and 9 bases from J, the junction contained 7 bases not matched to a gene. Germline CDR1 LGHNT, CDR2 FRNRAP. The CDR3 DNA reads TGTGCTAGTGGTTTGTTAAGAGCGGGGGGGCCTGAGCAGTTCTTC. Protein product: CASGLLRAGGPEQFF.

This clone turned up a few times. The chain's CDR3 is CASSAIAGSRPQHF. CDR3 DNA sequence: TGTGCCAGCAGCGCCATAGCGGGAAGTCGGCCCCAGCATTTT. The rearrangement joins TRBV28 to TRBJ1-5; D not certain. Trimming shortened V by 6 bases and J by 9 bases, and 18 bases separated the two germline ends. The germline V gene has CDR1 MDHEN and CDR2 SYDVKM. The CDR3 consists of 14 residues.

This chain uses TRBV6-1 with TRBJ2-5; possibly TRBD2 for D (6 bases). This CDR3 has 15 amino acids. Germline V gene sequence: CDR1 MNHNS, CDR2 SASEGT. Trimming stripped 4 bases from V and 5 bases from J, with 17 bases between. CDR3 sequence reads: CASSVGPTGGETQYF. In DNA form, the CDR3 reads TGTGCCAGCAGTGTAGGACCCACTGGGGGGGAGACCCAGTACTTC.

This chain links TRBV6-6 with TRBJ2-3, with 9 bases identical to TRBD1. Germline lookup yields CDR1 MNHNY and CDR2 SVGAGI (reference sequence). CDR3 size: 15 residues. V lost 2 bases, J lost 1 base, and 1 base stayed unmatched. CDR3 region: CASSYRTGGTDTQYF. CDR3 sequence (DNA): TGTGCCAGCAGTTACAGGACAGGGGGCACAGATACGCAGTATTTT.

The V and J genes are TRBV7-2 and TRBJ2-3, with 13 nucleotides matching TRBD2. J gave up 7 bases and V 2 bases, and 6 bases lay outside the gene matches. The CDR3 contains 16 residues. CDR1 and CDR2 from the germline V gene are SGHTA and FQGNSA. For the CDR3, the DNA is TGTGCCAGCAGCTTACGGACTAGCGGGGGAGGGAATACGCAGTATTTT. Translated, it gives CASSLRTSGGGNTQYF. Drawing the rest from reference TRBV7-2 and TRBJ2-3, the complete variable domain is GAGVSQSPSNKVTEKGKDVELRCDPISGHTALYWYRQSLGQGLEFLIYFQGNSAPDKSGLPSDRFSAERTGGSVSTLTIQRTQQEDSAVYLCASSLRTSGGGNTQYFGPGTRLTVL.

V is TRBV5-4 and J is TRBJ2-7; 12 bases are a match to TRBD1. This CDR3 region has 15 residues. Germline assignment: CDR1 SGHNT and CDR2 YYREEE (reference sequence). With 4 bases clipped from V and 6 bases from J, the junction kept 8 bases outside the gene matches. The CDR3 nucleotides read TGTGCCAGCAGCCTGGGTGGGACAGGGGGCTCCGAGCAGTACTTC. Residues: CASSLGGTGGSEQYF.

The CDR3 DNA sequence: TGTGCCAGCAGCTCGGACGCCGGGGAGCTGTTTTTT. Protein product: CASSSDAGELFF. The V gene is TRBV11-3, the J gene TRBJ2-2; D not resolved. Germline assignment: CDR1 SGHNT and CDR2 YENEEA. V lost 4 bases to trimming and J lost 6 bases, with 6 bases between them. CDR3 length: 12 residues.

This chain connects TRBV11-3 to TRBJ1-3; the D gene is possibly TRBD1 (5 bases). This CDR3 is built from 15 residues. Per the germline V gene, CDR1 is SGHNT and CDR2 is YENEEA. V gave up 5 bases and J gave up 0 bases, with 11 bases separating them. This CDR3 reads CASSTQANSGNTIYF. For the CDR3, the DNA is TGTGCCAGCAGCACACAGGCTAACTCTGGAAACACCATATATTTT.

This clone has more than one count but fewer than ten. The same CDR3 arises from other DNA sequences in this sample as well. V usage is TRBV29-1 and J usage is TRBJ2-2; 8 bases are shared with TRBD2. The germline V gene has CDR1 SQVTM and CDR2 ANQGSEA. The CDR3 spans 14 residues. Germline trimming cut 4 bases from V and 5 bases from J; bases unmatched to any gene: 6. The CDR3 coding sequence is TGCAGCGTTGGTCTAGCGGGTTATACCGGGGAGCTGTTTTTT. Its translation: CSVGLAGYTGELFF.

This chain connects TRBV7-7 to TRBJ2-1, with D perhaps being TRBD1 or TRBD2 (5 bases each). The CDR3 covers 15 residues. V lost 1 base to trimming and J lost 7 bases, with 14 bases between them. CDR1 is SSHAT and CDR2 is FNYEAQ in the germline V gene (reference sequence). In DNA, the CDR3 is TGTGCCAGCAGCTTAGTAGCTGGGGGTAAGAATGAGCAGTTCTTC. Translated, it gives CASSLVAGGKNEQFF. The full variable domain, rest sourced from reference TRBV7-7 and TRBJ2-1, is GAGVSQSPRYKVTKRGQDVTLRCDPISSHATLYWYQQALGQGPEFLTYFNYEAQPDKSGLPSDRFSAERPEGSISTLTIQRTEQRDSAMYRCASSLVAGGKNEQFFGPGTRLTVL.

In this sample, this clone turned up once. This chain connects TRBV27 to TRBJ2-1, with 12 bases identical to TRBD2. This CDR3 has 14 amino acids. Losses at the gene ends were 5 bases for V and 10 bases for J; bases not matched to a gene: 6. CDR1 is MNHEY, CDR2 SMNVEV, per germline (reference sequence). The CDR3 spells CASSREGLAGEQFF. The CDR3, as DNA: TGTGCCAGCAGTAGAGAAGGACTAGCGGGGGAGCAGTTCTTC.

This rearrangement joins TRBV11-3 to TRBJ2-5, with 9 positions matching TRBD1. Germline V lookup: CDR1 SGHNT, CDR2 YENEEA. Losses at the gene ends were 2 bases for V and 1 base for J; bases not matched to a gene: 8. The length of the CDR3 is 17 residues. The CDR3 protein is CASSLNPTGQGQETQYF. The CDR3 coding sequence is TGTGCCAGCAGCTTAAATCCCACGGGACAGGGCCAAGAGACCCAGTACTTC.

The chain employs TRBV7-8 and TRBJ2-3, with 12 bases lining up with TRBD2. CDR3 size: 20 residues. The ends lost 5 bases at V and 0 bases at J; junction bases unmatched: 15. Germline CDR1 SGHVS, CDR2 FQNEAQ. The chain's CDR3 is CASSPTPGLAGHLSTDTQYF. The CDR3 region has the DNA TGTGCCAGCAGCCCAACCCCCGGACTAGCGGGGCACCTGAGCACAGATACGCAGTATTTT.

The chain employs TRBV5-4 and TRBJ1-5; 8 nucleotides align to TRBD1. CDR1 and CDR2 (germline): SGHNT, YYREEE (reference sequence). V shed 4 bases and J 3 bases; nucleotides not matched to a gene: 9. The CDR3 sequence is 16 residues long. CDR3 in DNA: TGTGCCAGCAGCCAGGGGGCCCTGGACCCCAATCAGCCCCAGCATTTT. Translated: CASSQGALDPNQPQHF.

This clone was detected once. The rearrangement uses TRBV18 and TRBJ1-5; D remains ambiguous. This CDR3 contains 14 residues. Germline CDR1 and CDR2: KGHSH and LQKENI. Between the trimmed V and J ends, which lost 4 bases and 1 base, there was a span of 8 bases. Here the CDR3 reads CASSQGGSNQPQHF. For the CDR3, the DNA is TGTGCCAGCTCACAGGGAGGCAGCAATCAGCCCCAGCATTTT.

The CDR3 sequence is CASSYEGATGGYTF. The CDR3 region has the DNA TGTGCCAGCAGTTACGAGGGGGCTACGGGTGGCTACACCTTC. The rearrangement joins TRBV7-9 to TRBJ1-2; 7 bases are a match to TRBD1. Germline-derived CDR1 and CDR2 are SEHNR and FQNEAQ (reference sequence). Trimming removed 6 bases from V and 7 bases from J; junction bases left unmatched: 11. The CDR3 has 14 amino acids.

V usage is TRBV6-1 and J usage is TRBJ1-6, with D perhaps matching TRBD1 (6 bases). There are 15 residues in the CDR3. Germline loops: CDR1 MNHNS, CDR2 SASEGT. Between the trimmed V and J ends, which lost 4 bases and 5 bases, there was a span of 12 bases. CDR3 in DNA: TGTGCCAGCAGTGTTGGGGGCGGAAATAATTCACCCCTCCACTTT. This sequence encodes CASSVGGGNNSPLHF.

The J gene is TRBJ2-2, the V gene TRBV6-6; D uncertain. This CDR3 comprises 14 residues. V dropped 2 bases and J dropped 6 bases, with 10 bases sitting between them. Germline V gene data show CDR1 as MNHNY and CDR2 as SVGAGI (reference sequence). Here the CDR3 reads CASSYLGEPGELFF. DNA for the CDR3: TGTGCCAGCAGTTACCTAGGCGAGCCCGGGGAGCTGTTTTTT.

The V gene is TRBV29-1, the J gene TRBJ1-1; D call uncertain. The CDR3 totals 13 residues. V was trimmed by 5 bases and J by 1 base, leaving 11 bases between them. Looked up from germline, CDR1 is SQVTM and CDR2 is ANQGSEA. The CDR3 region has the DNA TGCAGCGTTCCTGTCGCGGGGAACACTGAAGCTTTCTTT. As protein: CSVPVAGNTEAFF. The whole variable domain, remainder taken from reference TRBV29-1 and TRBJ1-1, is SAVISQKPSRDICQRGTSLTIQCQVDSQVTMMFWYRQQPGQSLTLIATANQGSEATYESGFVIDKFPISRPNLTFSTLTVSNMSPEDSSIYLCSVPVAGNTEAFFGQGTRLTVV.